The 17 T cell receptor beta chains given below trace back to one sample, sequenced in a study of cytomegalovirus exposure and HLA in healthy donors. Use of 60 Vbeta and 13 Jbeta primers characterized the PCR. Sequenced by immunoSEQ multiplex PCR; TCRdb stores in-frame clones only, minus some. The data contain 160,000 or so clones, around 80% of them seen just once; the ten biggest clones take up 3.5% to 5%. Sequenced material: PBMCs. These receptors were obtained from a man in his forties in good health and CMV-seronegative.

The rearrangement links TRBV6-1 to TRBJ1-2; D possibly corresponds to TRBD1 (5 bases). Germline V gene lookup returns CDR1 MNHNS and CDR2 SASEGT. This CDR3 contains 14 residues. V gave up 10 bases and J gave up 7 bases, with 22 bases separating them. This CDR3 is CAIYGGGTFSGYTF. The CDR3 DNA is TGTGCCATATATGGGGGAGGAACCTTCTCTGGCTACACCTTC.

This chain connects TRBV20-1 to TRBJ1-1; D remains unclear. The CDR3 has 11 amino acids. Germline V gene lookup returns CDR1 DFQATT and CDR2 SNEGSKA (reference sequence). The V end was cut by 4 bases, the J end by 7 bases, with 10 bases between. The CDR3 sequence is CSAKIGNEAFF. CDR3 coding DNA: TGCAGTGCTAAGATCGGGAATGAAGCTTTCTTT.

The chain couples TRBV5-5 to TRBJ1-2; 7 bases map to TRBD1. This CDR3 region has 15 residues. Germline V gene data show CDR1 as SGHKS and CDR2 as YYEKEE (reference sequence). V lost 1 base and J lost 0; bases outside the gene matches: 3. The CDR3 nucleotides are TGTGCCAGCAGCTTGACGGGACAGTCTAACTATGGCTACACCTTC. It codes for CASSLTGQSNYGYTF.

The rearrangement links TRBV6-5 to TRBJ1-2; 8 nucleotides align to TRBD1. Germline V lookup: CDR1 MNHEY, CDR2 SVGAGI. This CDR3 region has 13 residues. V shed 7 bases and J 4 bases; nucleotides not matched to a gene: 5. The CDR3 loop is CASKQTGVYGYTF. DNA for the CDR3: TGTGCCAGCAAGCAGACAGGGGTCTATGGCTACACCTTC.

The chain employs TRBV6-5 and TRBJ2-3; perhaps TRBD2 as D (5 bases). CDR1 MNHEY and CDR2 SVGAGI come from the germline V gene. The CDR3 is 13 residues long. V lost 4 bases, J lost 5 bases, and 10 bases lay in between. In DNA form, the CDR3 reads TGTGCCAGCAGTTTTGGCGGGTTAGATACGCAGTATTTT. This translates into CASSFGGLDTQYF.

The DNA for the CDR3 is TGTGCCAGCAGTCCGACAGGGGTCTTCTACAATGAGCAGTTCTTC. Translated, it gives CASSPTGVFYNEQFF. V usage is TRBV5-4 and J usage is TRBJ2-1, with 8 bases identical to TRBD1. The CDR3 runs 15 residues. The V gene's germline CDR1 is SGHNT and CDR2 YYREEE (reference sequence). Unmatched junction bases numbered 7, after V lost 5 bases and J lost 3 bases.

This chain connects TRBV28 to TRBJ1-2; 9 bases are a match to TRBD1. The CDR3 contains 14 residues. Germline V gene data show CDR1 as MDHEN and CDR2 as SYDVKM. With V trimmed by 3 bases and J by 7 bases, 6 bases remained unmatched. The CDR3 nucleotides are TGTGCCAGCAGTTTTCGGGACAGGGTCTTTGGCTACACCTTC. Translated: CASSFRDRVFGYTF.

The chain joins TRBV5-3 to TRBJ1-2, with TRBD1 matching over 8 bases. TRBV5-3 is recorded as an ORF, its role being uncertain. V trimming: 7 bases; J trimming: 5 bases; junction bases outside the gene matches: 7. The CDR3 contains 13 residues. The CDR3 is CARHSDREYGYTF. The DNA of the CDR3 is TGTGCCAGACACTCGGACAGGGAGTATGGCTACACCTTC.

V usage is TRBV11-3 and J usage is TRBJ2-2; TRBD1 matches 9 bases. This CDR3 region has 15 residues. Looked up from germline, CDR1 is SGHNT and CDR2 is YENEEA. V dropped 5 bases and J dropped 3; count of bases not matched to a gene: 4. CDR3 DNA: TGTGCCAGCAGCCCGACAGGGGGGGACACCGGGGAGCTGTTTTTT. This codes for CASSPTGGDTGELFF.

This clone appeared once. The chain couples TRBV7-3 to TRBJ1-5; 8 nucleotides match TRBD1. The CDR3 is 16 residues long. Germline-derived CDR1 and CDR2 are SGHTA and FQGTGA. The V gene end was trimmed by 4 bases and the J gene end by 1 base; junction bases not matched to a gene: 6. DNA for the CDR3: TGTGCCAGCAGCTCCGACAGGGGATTAAGCAATCAGCCCCAGCATTTT. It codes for CASSSDRGLSNQPQHF.

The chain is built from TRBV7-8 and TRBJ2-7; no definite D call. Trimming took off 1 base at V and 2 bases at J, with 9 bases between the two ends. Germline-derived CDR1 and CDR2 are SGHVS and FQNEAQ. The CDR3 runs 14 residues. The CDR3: CASSLGASAYEQYF. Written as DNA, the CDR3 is TGTGCCAGCAGCTTAGGGGCGTCAGCCTACGAGCAGTACTTC. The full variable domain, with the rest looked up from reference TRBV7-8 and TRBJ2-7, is GAGVSQSPRYKVAKRGQDVALRCDPISGHVSLFWYQQALGQGPEFLTYFQNEAQLDKSGLPSDRFFAERPEGSVSTLKIQRTQQEDSAVYLCASSLGASAYEQYFGPGTRLTVT.

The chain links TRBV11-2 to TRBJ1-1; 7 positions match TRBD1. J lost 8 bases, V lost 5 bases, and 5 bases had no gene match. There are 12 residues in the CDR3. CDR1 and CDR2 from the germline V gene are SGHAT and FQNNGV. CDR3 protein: CASSLPGQEAFF. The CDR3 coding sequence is TGTGCCAGCAGCCTCCCGGGACAGGAAGCTTTCTTT.

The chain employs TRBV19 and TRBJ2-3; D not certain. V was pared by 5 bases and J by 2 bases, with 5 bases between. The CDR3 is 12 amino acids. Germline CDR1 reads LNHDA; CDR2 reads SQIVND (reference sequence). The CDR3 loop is CASSSLTDTQYF. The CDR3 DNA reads TGTGCCAGTAGTTCTCTCACAGATACGCAGTATTTT.

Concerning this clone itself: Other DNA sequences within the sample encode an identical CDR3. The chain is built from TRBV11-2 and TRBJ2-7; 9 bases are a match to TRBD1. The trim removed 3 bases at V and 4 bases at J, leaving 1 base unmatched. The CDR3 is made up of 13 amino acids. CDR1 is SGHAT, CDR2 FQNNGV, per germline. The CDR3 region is CASSLDRGYEQYF. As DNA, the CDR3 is TGTGCCAGCAGCTTGGACAGGGGTTACGAGCAGTACTTC.

The CDR3 protein is CASSAHGTSGGTDTQYF. The CDR3 DNA is TGTGCCAGCAGCGCACATGGGACTAGCGGGGGAACAGATACGCAGTATTTT. This chain links TRBV9 with TRBJ2-3; TRBD2 agrees at 14 bases. The V gene's germline CDR1 is SGDLS and CDR2 YYNGEE. CDR3 length: 17 amino acids. V was clipped by 3 bases and J by 3 bases; unmatched bases: 6.

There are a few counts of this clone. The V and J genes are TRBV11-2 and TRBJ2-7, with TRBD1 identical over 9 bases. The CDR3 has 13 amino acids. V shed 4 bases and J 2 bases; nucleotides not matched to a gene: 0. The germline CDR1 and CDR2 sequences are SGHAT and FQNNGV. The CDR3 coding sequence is TGTGCCAGCAGCTGGGACAGGGCCTACGAGCAGTACTTC. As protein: CASSWDRAYEQYF.

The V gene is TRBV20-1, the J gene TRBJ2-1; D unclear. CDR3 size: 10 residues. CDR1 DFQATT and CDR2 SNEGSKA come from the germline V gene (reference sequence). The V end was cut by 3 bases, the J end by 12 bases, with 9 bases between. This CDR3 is CSASGNWQFF. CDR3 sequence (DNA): TGCAGTGCTAGTGGTAACTGGCAGTTCTTC.